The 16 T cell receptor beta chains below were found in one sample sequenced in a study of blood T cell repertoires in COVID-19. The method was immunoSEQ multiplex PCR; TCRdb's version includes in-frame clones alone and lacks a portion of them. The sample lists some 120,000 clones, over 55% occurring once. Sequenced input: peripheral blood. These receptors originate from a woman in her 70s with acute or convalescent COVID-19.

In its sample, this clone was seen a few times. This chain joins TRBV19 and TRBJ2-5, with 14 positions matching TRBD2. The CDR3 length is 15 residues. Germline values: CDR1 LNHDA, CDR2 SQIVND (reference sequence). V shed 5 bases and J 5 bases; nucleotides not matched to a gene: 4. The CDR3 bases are TGTGCCAGTAGTGCTGGACTAGCGGGAGGCGAGACCCAGTACTTC. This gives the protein CASSAGLAGGETQYF.

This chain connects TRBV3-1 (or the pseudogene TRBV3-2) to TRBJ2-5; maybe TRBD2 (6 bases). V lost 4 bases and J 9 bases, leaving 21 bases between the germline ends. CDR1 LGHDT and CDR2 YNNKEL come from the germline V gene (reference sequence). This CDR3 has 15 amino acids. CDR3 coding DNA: TGTGCCAGCAGCCCCGTAGCTGCGGGGCCGGGGGCCCAGTACTTC. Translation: CASSPVAAGPGAQYF.

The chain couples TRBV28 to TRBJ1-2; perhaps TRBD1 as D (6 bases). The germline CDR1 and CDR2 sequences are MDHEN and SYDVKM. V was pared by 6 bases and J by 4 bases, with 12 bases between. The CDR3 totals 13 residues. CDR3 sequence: CASRQGEGYGYTF. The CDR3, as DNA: TGTGCCAGCAGACAGGGAGAAGGCTATGGCTACACCTTC.

CDR3 in amino acids: CASSFGSNQPQHF. The DNA of the CDR3 is TGTGCCAGCAGTTTCGGTAGCAATCAGCCCCAGCATTTT. The V and J genes are TRBV28 and TRBJ1-5; D not resolved. The CDR3 contains 13 residues. The V end was cut by 3 bases, the J end by 0 bases, with 3 bases between. The germline V gene encodes CDR1 MDHEN and CDR2 SYDVKM.

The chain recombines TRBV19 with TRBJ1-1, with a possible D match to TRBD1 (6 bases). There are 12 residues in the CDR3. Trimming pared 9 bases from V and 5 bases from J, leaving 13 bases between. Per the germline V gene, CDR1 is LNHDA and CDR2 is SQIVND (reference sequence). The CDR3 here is CASRSGVTEAFF. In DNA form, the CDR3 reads TGTGCCAGCCGCTCAGGGGTTACTGAAGCTTTCTTT. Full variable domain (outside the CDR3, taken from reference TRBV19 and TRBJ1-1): DGGITQSPKYLFRKEGQNVTLSCEQNLNHDAMYWYRQDPGQGLRLIYYSQIVNDFQKGDIAEGYSVSREKKESFPLTVTSAQKNPTAFYLCASRSGVTEAFFGQGTRLTVV.

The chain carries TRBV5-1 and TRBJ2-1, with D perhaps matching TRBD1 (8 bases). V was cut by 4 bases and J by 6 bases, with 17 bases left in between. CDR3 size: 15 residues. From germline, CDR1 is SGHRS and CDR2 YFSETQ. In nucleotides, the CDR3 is TGCGCCAGCAGCCCAGGGGGCGGGAGTTTCAATGAGCAGTTCTTC. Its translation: CASSPGGGSFNEQFF.

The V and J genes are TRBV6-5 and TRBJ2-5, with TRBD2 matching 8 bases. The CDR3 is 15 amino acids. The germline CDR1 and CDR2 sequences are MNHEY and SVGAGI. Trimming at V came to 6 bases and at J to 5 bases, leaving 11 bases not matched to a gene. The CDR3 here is CASSQRAGAGETQYF. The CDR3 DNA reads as TGTGCCAGCAGCCAAAGAGCGGGGGCAGGGGAGACCCAGTACTTC.

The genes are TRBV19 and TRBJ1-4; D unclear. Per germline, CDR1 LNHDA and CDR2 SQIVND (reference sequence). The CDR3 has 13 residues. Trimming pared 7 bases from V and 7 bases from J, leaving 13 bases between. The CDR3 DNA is TGTGCCAGTACCCTTAATCGAGGTGAAAAACTGTTTTTT. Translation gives CASTLNRGEKLFF.

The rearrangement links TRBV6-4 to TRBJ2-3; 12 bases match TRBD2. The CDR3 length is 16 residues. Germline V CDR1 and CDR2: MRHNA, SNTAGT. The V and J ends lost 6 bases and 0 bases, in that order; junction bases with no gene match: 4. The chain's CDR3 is CASRLAGGSSTDTQYF. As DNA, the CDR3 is TGTGCCAGCAGACTAGCGGGGGGATCTAGCACAGATACGCAGTATTTT.

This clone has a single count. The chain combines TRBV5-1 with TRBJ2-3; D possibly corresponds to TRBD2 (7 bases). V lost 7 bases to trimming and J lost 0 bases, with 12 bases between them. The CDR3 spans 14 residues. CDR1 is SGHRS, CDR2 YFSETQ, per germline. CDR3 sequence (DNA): TGCGCCAGCGGCCGGGGGGCGAGCACAGATACGCAGTATTTT. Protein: CASGRGASTDTQYF.

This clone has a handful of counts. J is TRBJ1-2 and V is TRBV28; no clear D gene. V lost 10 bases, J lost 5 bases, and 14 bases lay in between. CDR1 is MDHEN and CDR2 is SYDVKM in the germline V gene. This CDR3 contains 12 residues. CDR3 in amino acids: CATRRQTYGYTF. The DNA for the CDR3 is TGTGCCACCAGACGTCAGACTTATGGCTACACCTTC.

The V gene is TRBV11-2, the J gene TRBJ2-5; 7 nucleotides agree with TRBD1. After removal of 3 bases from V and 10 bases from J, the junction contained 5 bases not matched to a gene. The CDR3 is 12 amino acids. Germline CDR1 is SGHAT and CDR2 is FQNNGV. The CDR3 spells CASSFDRVNQYF. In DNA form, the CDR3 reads TGTGCCAGCAGCTTCGACAGGGTAAACCAGTACTTC.

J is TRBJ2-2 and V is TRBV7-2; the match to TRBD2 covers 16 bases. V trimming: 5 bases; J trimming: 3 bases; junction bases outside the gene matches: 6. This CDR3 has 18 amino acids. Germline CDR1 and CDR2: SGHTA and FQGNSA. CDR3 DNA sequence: TGTGCCAGCAGCCAGGGACTAGCGGGGGGGCCTTACACCGGGGAGCTGTTTTTT. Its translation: CASSQGLAGGPYTGELFF.

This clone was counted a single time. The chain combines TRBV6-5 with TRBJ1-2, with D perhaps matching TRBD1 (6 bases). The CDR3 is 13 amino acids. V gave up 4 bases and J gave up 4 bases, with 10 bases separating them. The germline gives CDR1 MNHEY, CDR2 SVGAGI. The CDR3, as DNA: TGTGCCAGCAGTTTAGACAGGTTCTATGGCTACACCTTC. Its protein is CASSLDRFYGYTF.

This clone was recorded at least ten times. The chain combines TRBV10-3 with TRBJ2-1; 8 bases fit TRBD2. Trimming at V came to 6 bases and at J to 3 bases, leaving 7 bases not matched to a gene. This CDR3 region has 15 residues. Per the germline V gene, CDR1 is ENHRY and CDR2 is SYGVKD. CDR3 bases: TGTGCCATCAGCGGGACCGGGACTAGCTACAATGAGCAGTTCTTC. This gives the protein CAISGTGTSYNEQFF.

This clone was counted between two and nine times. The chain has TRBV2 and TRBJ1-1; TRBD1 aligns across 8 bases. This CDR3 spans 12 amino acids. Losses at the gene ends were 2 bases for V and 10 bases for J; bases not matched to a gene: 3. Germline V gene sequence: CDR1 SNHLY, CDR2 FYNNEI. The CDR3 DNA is TGTGCCAGCAGTGAAACCGGACAGGGAGCTTTCTTT. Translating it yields CASSETGQGAFF.